The 19 T cell receptor beta chains below come from one sample, sequenced in a study of T cells after yellow fever vaccination. TCRdb re-derived calls from the 5' RACE reads in MiXCR, one entry per CDR3 protein. Among about 160,000 distinct CDR3 sequences listed, 6.5% to 8.5% were seen once. Specimen: CD4+ T cells sorted from PBMCs, collected less than 6 days after the first yellow fever vaccination. The receptors derive from a man between 18 and 35 years old who received the YFV17D yellow fever vaccine.

This clonotype was detected only a few times. The chain has TRBV21-1 and TRBJ1-2; the table's TRBD1 call for D was not verified on the DNA. TRBV21-1 is a pseudogene segment. The CDR3 totals 16 residues. The CDR3 reads CASSKGGTNRHYGYTF. The CDR3 DNA reads TGTGCCAGCAGCAAAGGTGGTACGAACAGGCATTATGGCTACACCTTC.

This clonotype has ten or more counts. The chain uses TRBV5-1 and TRBJ2-2; maybe TRBD1 (6 bases). The CDR3 is made up of 15 amino acids. Germline-derived CDR1 and CDR2 are SGHRS and YFSETQ. V dropped 3 bases and J dropped 1 base, with 10 bases sitting between them. The CDR3 DNA reads as TGCGCCAGCAGCTCGGGACACTTGAACACCGGGGAGCTGTTTTTT. The encoded protein is CASSSGHLNTGELFF.

This clonotype was seen a few times. The chain combines TRBV7-9 with TRBJ2-1; D is possibly TRBD1 (5 bases). Germline CDR1 SEHNR, CDR2 FQNEAQ (reference sequence). Trimming left V 5 bases short and J 3 bases short, with 14 bases between. The CDR3 totals 15 residues. CDR3 amino acids: CASSKQVLGYNEQFF. CDR3 DNA: TGTGCCAGCAGCAAACAGGTTCTTGGCTACAATGAGCAGTTCTTC.

This clonotype has just a few counts. The chain is built from TRBV6-1 and TRBJ2-7; maybe TRBD1 (6 bases). The CDR3 length is 15 residues. The germline gives CDR1 MNHNS, CDR2 SASEGT. V was shortened by 5 bases and J by 0 bases, with 14 bases between the two germline ends. The CDR3 protein is CASSRYRVSSYEQYF. In nucleotides, the CDR3 is TGTGCCAGCAGTCGATACAGGGTTAGCTCCTACGAGCAGTACTTC.

This clonotype was counted at least ten times. The chain couples TRBV4-1 to TRBJ1-1; D is undetermined. Germline CDR1 and CDR2: MGHRA and YSYEKL. This CDR3 is 17 amino acids long. Trimming took off 4 bases at V and 6 bases at J, with 24 bases between the two ends. As DNA, the CDR3 is TGCGCCAGCAGCCCACGGTTTCTTGGACTGCGCGTAGCTGAAGCTTTCTTT. Encoded protein: CASSPRFLGLRVAEAFF.

This clonotype was seen only once. J is TRBJ2-7 and V is TRBV18, with D hard to call. The ends were cut back, 2 bases at V and 3 bases at J, with 8 bases in the middle. Germline-derived CDR1 and CDR2 are KGHSH and LQKENI. The length of the CDR3 is 13 residues. The CDR3 DNA sequence: TGTGCCAGCTCACCATTGCTCAGCTACGAGCAGTACTTC. Residues: CASSPLLSYEQYF.

This clonotype was seen at least ten times. The chain couples TRBV27 to TRBJ1-6; the D is unclear. The germline V gene has CDR1 MNHEY and CDR2 SMNVEV (reference sequence). This CDR3 has 14 residues. The germline V and J ends were trimmed by 6 bases and 0 bases, with 6 bases remaining between them. DNA for the CDR3: TGTGCCAGCAGGTCCGGCTCCTATAATTCACCCCTCCACTTT. This sequence encodes CASRSGSYNSPLHF.

In this sample, this clonotype turned up many times. The chain carries TRBV12-3 or TRBV12-4 and TRBJ1-5; TRBD1 matches at 7 bases. Trimming cost V 3 bases and J 11 bases; bases outside gene matches: 4. The CDR3 runs 12 residues. The CDR3 region is CASSLGDSTQHF. The CDR3 region has the DNA TGTGCCAGCAGTTTGGGGGACAGTACCCAGCATTTT.

The table lists this clonotype with many counts. This sequence joins TRBV28 and TRBJ2-7; no firm D call. V dropped 8 bases and J dropped 2 bases, with 13 bases sitting between them. CDR1 MDHEN and CDR2 SYDVKM come from the germline V gene. The CDR3 runs to 13 residues. The CDR3 here is CASSKPVTYEQYV. The DNA for the CDR3 is TGTGCCAGCTCTAAGCCGGTCACCTACGAGCAGTACGTC.

This clonotype was recorded many times. This chain joins TRBV6-1 and TRBJ2-7; D possibly corresponds to TRBD2 (6 bases). The length of the CDR3 is 14 residues. With 8 bases removed from V and 7 bases from J, the gap between germline ends came to 21 bases. CDR1 is MNHNS, CDR2 SASEGT, per germline. The CDR3 DNA is TGTGCCAGCGGAGGGTTCTTGCTTTCTTGGGAGCAGTACTTC. Protein sequence: CASGGFLLSWEQYF.

The chain recombines TRBV6-1 with TRBJ1-1; a possible D gene is TRBD1 (6 bases). With 6 bases removed from V and 5 bases from J, the gap between germline ends came to 13 bases. Germline CDR1 MNHNS, CDR2 SASEGT. This CDR3 has 13 residues. CDR3 region: CASRRQAGTEAFF. The DNA of the CDR3 is TGTGCCAGCAGAAGACAGGCCGGGACTGAAGCTTTCTTT.

This clonotype occurred a few times. V gene TRBV4-1 combines with J gene TRBJ2-7; D is unclear. The CDR3 contains 18 residues. Germline V gives CDR1 MGHRA, CDR2 YSYEKL. Trimming removed 4 bases at V and 2 bases at J, with 24 bases between. For the CDR3, the DNA is TGCGCCAGCAGCCCGTCATTTCTCCAGAGTTTCCATACCTACGAGCAGTACTTC. It is translated as CASSPSFLQSFHTYEQYF.

The chain has TRBV7-3 and TRBJ2-3; TRBD2 matches at 7 bases. Losses at the gene ends were 2 bases for V and 2 bases for J; bases not matched to a gene: 4. Germline V gene data show CDR1 as SGHTA and CDR2 as FQGTGA. The length of the CDR3 is 15 residues. CDR3 region: CASSLAGDLTDTQYF. The CDR3 coding sequence is TGTGCCAGCAGCTTAGCGGGGGACCTCACAGATACGCAGTATTTT.

This clonotype has a handful of counts. The chain uses TRBV18 and TRBJ1-1; D is unresolved. V lost 6 bases, J lost 7 bases, and 33 bases lay in between. The CDR3 runs to 19 residues. Per germline, CDR1 KGHSH and CDR2 LQKENI. The CDR3 DNA is TGTGCCAGCTCCCCGCTTGCAGTCGGAGGGCAGTTCGGATTTGGTGAAGCTTTCTTT. Translating it yields CASSPLAVGGQFGFGEAFF.

V and J are TRBV7-2 and TRBJ2-5; D may match TRBD1 or TRBD2 (6 bases each). The length of the CDR3 is 16 residues. Germline CDR1 is SGHTA and CDR2 is FQGNSA. V lost 4 bases and J lost 4, with 19 bases in between. The CDR3 DNA reads as TGTGCCAGCAGCTCGAACGGGGGCTACCGCGGAGAGACCCAGTACTTC. This encodes CASSSNGGYRGETQYF.

This clonotype was counted many times. The V gene is TRBV6-5, the J gene TRBJ2-1; possible D gene TRBD1, 6 bases. V lost 6 bases, J lost 8 bases, and 14 bases lay in between. This CDR3 has 13 amino acids. Germline V lookup: CDR1 MNHEY, CDR2 SVGAGI. CDR3 nucleotides: TGTGCCAGCAGCTGGGTAACAGGGTATGAGCAGTTCTTC. This gives the protein CASSWVTGYEQFF.

CDR3 in amino acids: CASSYQAAVGYGYTF. CDR3 nucleotides: TGTGCCAGCAGTTACCAGGCCGCGGTCGGCTATGGCTACACCTTC. The V gene is TRBV5-5, the J gene TRBJ1-2; D unclear. Germline CDR1 and CDR2: SGHKS and YYEKEE (reference sequence). Between the trimmed V and J ends, which lost 5 bases and 4 bases, there was a span of 18 bases. There are 15 residues in the CDR3.

This clonotype occurred many times. V gene TRBV28 combines with J gene TRBJ2-2, with 8 bases aligning to TRBD1. In germline, CDR1 is MDHEN, CDR2 SYDVKM. CDR3 length equals 15 residues. The junction had 6 bases not matched to a gene; V was cut back by 6 bases and J by 3 bases. The CDR3 region has the DNA TGTGCCAGCAGGCTTACAGGGGGATACACCGGGGAGCTGTTTTTT. Translated: CASRLTGGYTGELFF.

Ten or more counts support this clonotype. The chain uses TRBV20-1 and TRBJ1-2, with no clear D. CDR1 and CDR2 (germline): DFQATT, SNEGSKA (reference sequence). The CDR3 totals 12 residues. V was pared by 3 bases and J by 1 base, with 6 bases between. As DNA, the CDR3 is TGCAGTGCTAGGCTCTTTAACTATGGCTACACCTTC. This gives the protein CSARLFNYGYTF.